Below are 15 T cell receptor beta chains sequenced from a single sample in a study of CD8+ T cells in alopecia areata. RNA was extracted and reverse transcribed into cDNA as the sequencing template. Assay: immunoSEQ multiplex PCR; the TCRdb copy retains only in-frame clones and omits some. The data contain about 140,000 clones, approximately 50% of them singletons. The sample was CD4+ T cells sorted from blood, taken at week 0. The receptors derive from a human donor with alopecia areata.

V gene TRBV6-5 combines with J gene TRBJ2-2; weak D call: TRBD2 (5 bases). Germline CDR1 and CDR2: MNHEY and SVGAGI. V lost 8 bases and J 2 bases, leaving 12 bases between the germline ends. The CDR3 spans 14 residues. The CDR3 loop reads CASSLTTNTGELFF. The CDR3 DNA sequence: TGTGCCAGCTCCTTGACTACCAACACCGGGGAGCTGTTTTTT.

The V call is TRBV6-1, the J call TRBJ2-3; 7 bases are shared with TRBD1. CDR1 and CDR2 from the germline V gene are MNHNS and SASEGT. This CDR3 spans 14 amino acids. The J segment lost 1 base and the V segment lost 5 bases, leaving 3 bases of the junction unmatched. CDR3 in amino acids: CASSQDRGTDTQYF. The DNA of the CDR3 is TGTGCCAGCAGTCAAGACAGGGGCACAGATACGCAGTATTTT.

The chain is built from TRBV4-1 and TRBJ1-2; D is ambiguous. V was cut by 3 bases and J by 1 base, with 6 bases left in between. From germline, CDR1 is MGHRA and CDR2 YSYEKL. CDR3 length equals 13 residues. CDR3 sequence reads: CASSQGFNYGYTF. CDR3 coding DNA: TGCGCCAGCAGCCAGGGCTTTAACTATGGCTACACCTTC.

V and J are TRBV2 and TRBJ2-3; D possibly matches TRBD1 or TRBD2 (6 bases each). The CDR3 is made up of 15 amino acids. CDR1 is SNHLY, CDR2 FYNNEI, per germline. The V end was cut by 6 bases, the J end by 8 bases, with 21 bases between. The CDR3 region is CASRPVTGIGGTQYF. The DNA for the CDR3 is TGTGCCAGCAGGCCCGTCACAGGGATCGGGGGTACGCAGTATTTT. The full variable domain, rest sourced from reference TRBV2 and TRBJ2-3, is EPEVTQTPSHQVTQMGQEVILRCVPISNHLYFYWYRQILGQKVEFLVSFYNNEISEKSEIFDDQFSVERPDGSNFTLKIRSTKLEDSAMYFCASRPVTGIGGTQYFGPGTRLTVL.

The rearrangement joins TRBV2 to TRBJ2-5; 11 bases match TRBD2. V trimming: 6 bases; J trimming: 12 bases; junction bases outside the gene matches: 3. This CDR3 spans 11 amino acids. The germline V gene has CDR1 SNHLY and CDR2 FYNNEI. CDR3 DNA: TGTGCCAGCAGGACTAGCGGGAAGGAGTACTTC. Amino acids: CASRTSGKEYF.

In DNA, the CDR3 is TGTGCCAGCAGTGAATTCGAAGGCAGCCCCCCAGATACGCAGTATTTT. Translating it yields CASSEFEGSPPDTQYF. The chain recombines TRBV25-1 with TRBJ2-3; D gene ambiguous. Germline V gene sequence: CDR1 MGHDK, CDR2 SYGVNS. V dropped 1 base and J dropped 4 bases, with 15 bases sitting between them. The length of the CDR3 is 16 residues.

The rearrangement links TRBV27 to TRBJ2-1; 7 bases map to TRBD2. Looked up from germline, CDR1 is MNHEY and CDR2 is SMNVEV (reference sequence). CDR3 length equals 16 residues. V shed 7 bases and J 4 bases; nucleotides not matched to a gene: 13. This chain's CDR3 is CASTKAGLTGYNEQFF. CDR3 DNA: TGTGCCAGCACCAAAGCGGGACTCACTGGATACAATGAGCAGTTCTTC.

This clone has just a few counts. The chain has TRBV2 and TRBJ2-2; D tentatively fits TRBD1 or TRBD2 (5 bases each). Per germline, CDR1 SNHLY and CDR2 FYNNEI. The ends were cut back, 5 bases at V and 8 bases at J, with 18 bases in the middle. CDR3 length: 15 amino acids. CDR3 amino acids: CASSMGRPGDGELFF. The CDR3 DNA reads TGTGCCAGCAGTATGGGACGGCCAGGTGATGGGGAGCTGTTTTTT.

The V and J genes are TRBV18 and TRBJ2-7; tentatively, D is TRBD1 or TRBD2 (5 bases each). With 8 bases removed from V and 9 bases from J, the gap between germline ends came to 20 bases. The CDR3 loop spans 13 amino acids. Germline lookup yields CDR1 KGHSH and CDR2 LQKENI. The CDR3 is CASAPQGEGGQYF. The CDR3 nucleotides read TGTGCCAGCGCCCCCCAGGGAGAGGGCGGGCAGTACTTC.

This clone was observed a handful of times. The rearrangement links TRBV5-1 to TRBJ2-2; a possible D gene is TRBD1 (6 bases). The germline V gene has CDR1 SGHRS and CDR2 YFSETQ. The CDR3 covers 15 residues. Trimming shortened V by 3 bases and J by 5 bases, and 14 bases separated the two germline ends. CDR3 region: CASSSQGPGTGELFF. CDR3 nucleotide sequence: TGCGCCAGCAGCTCCCAGGGGCCGGGGACCGGGGAGCTGTTTTTT.

This clone appeared a single time. This chain links TRBV27 with TRBJ2-6, with D perhaps TRBD2 (5 bases). Per germline, CDR1 MNHEY and CDR2 SMNVEV (reference sequence). The CDR3 spans 13 residues. The germline V and J ends were trimmed by 10 bases and 1 base, with 8 bases remaining between them. The CDR3 DNA is TGTGCCATACGGAGGTCTGGGGCCAACGTCCTGACTTTC. This gives the protein CAIRRSGANVLTF.

As to this clone: Other DNA sequences within the sample encode an identical CDR3. This chain connects TRBV7-9 to TRBJ1-1, with D possibly TRBD1 on 5 matching bases. From germline, CDR1 is SEHNR and CDR2 FQNEAQ (reference sequence). The V gene lost 3 bases and the J gene lost 2 bases, with 7 bases spanning the gap. This CDR3 region has 13 residues. The CDR3: CASSFGGNTEAFF. The CDR3 DNA follows: TGTGCCAGCAGCTTCGGGGGAAACACTGAAGCTTTCTTT.

This clone was seen more than once but under ten times. The chain links TRBV10-2 to TRBJ2-7; 7 positions match TRBD2. Per the germline V gene, CDR1 is WSHSY and CDR2 is SAAADI. The V and J ends lost 2 bases and 3 bases, in that order; junction bases with no gene match: 4. The CDR3 contains 14 residues. As DNA, the CDR3 is TGCGCCAGCAGTGAGGGGAGGGCCGGCTACGAGCAGTACTTC. It is translated as CASSEGRAGYEQYF.

The chain uses TRBV29-1 and TRBJ1-2; maybe TRBD1 (5 bases). Germline lookup yields CDR1 SQVTM and CDR2 ANQGSEA. The CDR3 consists of 14 residues. V was cut by 0 bases and J by 7 bases, with 15 bases left in between. The CDR3 sequence: CSVEENTGAGGYTF. CDR3 bases: TGCAGCGTTGAAGAAAATACAGGAGCGGGTGGCTACACCTTC.

V gene TRBV2 combines with J gene TRBJ2-1; D not resolved. CDR3 length equals 14 residues. Trimming pared 7 bases from V and 0 bases from J, leaving 10 bases between. Germline values: CDR1 SNHLY, CDR2 FYNNEI. CDR3 in amino acids: CASKGSSSYNEQFF. CDR3 bases: TGTGCCAGCAAGGGATCGAGCTCCTACAATGAGCAGTTCTTC.